The TCR beta chain described here comes from a study of blood T cells in healthy people across ages. Alongside a J-beta primer mix, a sample-barcoded 5' primer served in a second PCR lasting roughly 6 to 11 cycles. TCRdb analysed the 5' RACE reads with MiXCR anew, one entry per CDR3 protein. The table lists some 1.5 million distinct CDR3 sequences, 28% of them singletons. The CDR3 sequence is 16 residues long. Germline lookup yields CDR1 MRHNA and CDR2 SNTAGT. Trimming took 5 bases from V and 0 from J, leaving 14 bases between them. Specimen: blood. The chain links TRBV6-4 to TRBJ2-1, with TRBD1 as a possible D gene (5 bases). The clonotype was recovered from a woman aged 25 to 39 in good health. For the CDR3, the DNA is TGTGCCAGCAGTTGGACACATCAAAGCTCCTACAATGAGCAGTTCTTC. Translating gives CASSWTHQSSYNEQFF.